Below are 3 T cell receptor beta chains sequenced from a single sample in a study of CD8 T cells in Susac syndrome. Random hexamers were used to reverse transcribe an amount of roughly 0.45 to 1 ug RNA. TCRdb recomputed calls from the immunoSEQ multiplex PCR reads with MiXCR, one row per CDR3 protein. The repertoire consists of some 170,000 distinct CDR3 sequences, with around 93% occurring once and the leading ten covering 0.13%. Source material: CD4+ T cells from PBMCs. These receptor sequences come from a human donor in good health.

The chain combines TRBV7-9 with TRBJ2-5, with 7 bases lining up with TRBD1. This CDR3 is 14 amino acids long. The germline V gene has CDR1 SEHNR and CDR2 FQNEAQ (reference sequence). The V and J ends lost 5 bases and 2 bases, in that order; junction bases with no gene match: 5. The CDR3 sequence: CASSQGGRQETQYF. The DNA of the CDR3 is TGTGCCAGCAGCCAAGGGGGCCGGCAAGAGACCCAGTACTTC.

The rearrangement joins TRBV20-1 to TRBJ2-3, with a weak D call TRBD1 (6 bases). The CDR3 contains 16 residues. The germline V and J ends were trimmed by 5 bases and 0 bases, with 18 bases remaining between them. In germline, CDR1 is DFQATT, CDR2 SNEGSKA (reference sequence). CDR3 loop: CSAWDTLSASTDTQYF. CDR3 in DNA: TGCAGTGCTTGGGACACCCTATCGGCTAGCACAGATACGCAGTATTTT.

The chain carries TRBV18 and TRBJ1-1; D unresolved. Trimming stripped 2 bases from V and 3 bases from J, with 13 bases between. Looked up from germline, CDR1 is KGHSH and CDR2 is LQKENI. The CDR3 consists of 15 residues. CDR3 sequence (DNA): TGTGCCAGCTCACCAACTTTTCAATCGGACACTGAAGCTTTCTTT. Protein: CASSPTFQSDTEAFF.